This is a list of T cell receptor beta chains from one sample in a study of cytomegalovirus exposure and HLA in healthy donors. Assay used: immunoSEQ multiplex PCR; TCRdb lists only in-frame clones, some missing. Among roughly 98,000 clones listed, 87% were seen once. The specimen sequenced was PBMCs. These receptor sequences come from a woman in her twenties or thirties in good health and CMV-seronegative. Each CDR3 is given with its conserved first and last residue. The order of the fields is D gene, V gene, J gene, CDR3 protein. A D gene is named only where the DNA matches it firmly.

TRBD2	TRBV4-2	TRBJ2-5	CASSQGGGGSNQETQYF
NA	TRBV7-7	TRBJ2-1	CASSSDTYNEQFF
TRBD2	TRBV5-1	TRBJ2-2	CASSQLAVKTGELFF
NA	TRBV18	TRBJ2-7	CASSPSAGEQYF
TRBD1	TRBV10-3	TRBJ1-2	CAISESFGQGAYGYTF
NA	TRBV5-1	TRBJ1-2	CASSKDSRTGYTF
NA	TRBV5-6	TRBJ2-6	CASSLLTGANVLTF
NA	TRBV2	TRBJ1-5	CASSEYGKQHF
NA	TRBV25-1	TRBJ1-1	CATRTGIGGGAFF
TRBD2	TRBV19	TRBJ2-1	CASSSTSGSFNEQFF
NA	TRBV7-3	TRBJ2-2	CASSLYGQGLGGELFF
TRBD2	TRBV7-9	TRBJ2-7	CASIQSNVAGVNVQYF
TRBD2	TRBV2	TRBJ2-4	CASRGLAGVGGAKNIQYF
TRBD2	TRBV4-2	TRBJ2-7	CASSQPGLAAESGEQYF
TRBD1	TRBV5-6	TRBJ1-5	CASSLGGASGGQPQHF
NA	TRBV14	TRBJ1-1	CASSQDLVPTEAFF
NA	TRBV7-8	TRBJ2-7	CASSLQAGYEQYF
TRBD2	TRBV4-3	TRBJ2-2	CASRQGTSGSTGELFF
NA	TRBV29-1	TRBJ1-3	CSVDGGNTIYF
NA	TRBV7-2	TRBJ1-5	CASSLVTGSHGQPQHF
TRBD2	TRBV11-1	TRBJ2-3	CASRRLAGGVDTQYF
TRBD1	TRBV2	TRBJ2-7	CASSDLGTGWSDEQYF
TRBD2	TRBV5-1	TRBJ2-1	CASSPRTSANEQFF
TRBD2	TRBV4-2	TRBJ2-3	CASRWTSGGKDTQYF
TRBD1	TRBV27	TRBJ2-7	CASSLWVDRGQAYEQYF
NA	TRBV5-1	TRBJ2-2	CASSLGPADTGELFF
TRBD2	TRBV18	TRBJ2-7	CASSLASGMGAYEQYF
NA	TRBV2	TRBJ2-7	CATSGLGAPRSSYEQYF
TRBD2	TRBV2	TRBJ2-3	CASTLGLAGGLSTDTQYF
NA	TRBV9	TRBJ1-1	CASSVAGRMNTEAFF
NA	TRBV19	TRBJ2-6	CASSVGSGANVLTF
TRBD1	TRBV5-1	TRBJ1-2	CASSTRTGPVGYTF
TRBD2	TRBV9	TRBJ2-1	CASSVSGTSYNEQFF
NA	TRBV27	TRBJ2-1	CASRRGLNEQFF
NA	TRBV29-1	TRBJ1-5	CSVECNEWRSNQPQHF
TRBD1	TRBV5-4	TRBJ2-7	CASSSGQGNGLGEQYF
NA	TRBV5-1	TRBJ2-1	CASSLSWPSSYNEQFF
TRBD1	TRBV27	TRBJ1-1	CASLGQGNTEAFF
TRBD1	TRBV5-1	TRBJ2-5	CASSTGVGETQYF
NA	TRBV27	TRBJ2-7	CASSFSSSYEQYF
NA	TRBV7-3	TRBJ2-3	CASTKQGPPGTDTQYF
TRBD2	TRBV5-1	TRBJ2-5	CASSLAGAAGRETQYF
TRBD2	TRBV15	TRBJ2-7	CATSRGTSAISYEQYF
TRBD1	TRBV6-1	TRBJ2-7	CASSEGSGGIYEQYF
TRBD1	TRBV4-1	TRBJ1-2	CASSPGQRLYGYTF
TRBD1	TRBV27	TRBJ1-5	CASGPGQANQPQHF
NA	TRBV28	TRBJ2-5	CASSERTVIQETQYF
NA	TRBV29-1	TRBJ2-1	CSVWAGQKNEQFF
NA	TRBV7-2	TRBJ1-3	CASSLNQGGAGNTIYF
TRBD1	TRBV4-3	TRBJ1-2	CASSQDRGTGYTF